The clone carrying this T cell receptor beta chain appeared many times. The authors prepared the TCRbeta library with unique molecular identifiers. TCRdb re-called the PCR reads through MiXCR, storing one row per CDR3 protein. The sample lists fewer than 550,000 distinct CDR3 sequences, about 10% seen once, with just over 2% in the top ten. These data are taken from a study of T-cell reconstitution after alpha-beta-depleted transplantation in children. The CDR3 spans 17 residues. Trimming cost V 1 base and J 4 bases; bases outside gene matches: 10. Per germline, CDR1 LNHNV and CDR2 YYDKDF (reference sequence).

This chain uses TRBV15 with TRBJ2-7, with 10 bases aligning to TRBD2. The receptor comes from a child aged 2 to 9 with inherited bone marrow failure, due to receive a stem cell transplant. This sample comprised PBMCs, obtained before TCRalphabeta/CD19-depleted stem cell transplant. CDR3: CATSRGKIAGGLYEQYF. In DNA, the CDR3 is TGTGCCACCAGCAGAGGGAAAATAGCGGGAGGCTTGTACGAGCAGTACTTC.